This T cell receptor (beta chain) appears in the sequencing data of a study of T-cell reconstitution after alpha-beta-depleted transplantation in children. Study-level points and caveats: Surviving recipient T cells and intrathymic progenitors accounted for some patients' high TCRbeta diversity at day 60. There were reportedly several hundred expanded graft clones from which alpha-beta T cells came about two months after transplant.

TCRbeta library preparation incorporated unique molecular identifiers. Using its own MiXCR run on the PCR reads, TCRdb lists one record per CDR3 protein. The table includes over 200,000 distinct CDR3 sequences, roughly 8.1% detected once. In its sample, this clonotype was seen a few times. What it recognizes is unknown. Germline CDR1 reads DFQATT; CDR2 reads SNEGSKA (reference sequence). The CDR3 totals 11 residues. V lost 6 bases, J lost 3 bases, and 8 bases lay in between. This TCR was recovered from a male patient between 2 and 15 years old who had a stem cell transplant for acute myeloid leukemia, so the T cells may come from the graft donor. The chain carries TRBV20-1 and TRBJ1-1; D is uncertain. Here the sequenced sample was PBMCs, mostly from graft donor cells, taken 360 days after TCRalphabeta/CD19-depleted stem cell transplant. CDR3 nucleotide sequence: TGCAGTGCCGATCGGTACACTGAAGCTTTCTTT. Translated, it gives CSADRYTEAFF.